Below are 7 T cell receptor beta chains sequenced from a single sample in a study of blood T cell repertoires in COVID-19. The repertoire was sequenced with immunoSEQ multiplex PCR; TCRdb's copy has only in-frame clones and lacks some. The profile shows 100,000 or so clones, 88% of them singletons. The sample comprised peripheral blood. The receptors shown here come from a woman in her sixties with acute or convalescent COVID-19.

J is TRBJ2-1 and V is TRBV18; 7 nucleotides align to TRBD1. Germline CDR1 is KGHSH and CDR2 is LQKENI. V trimming: 5 bases; J trimming: 1 base; junction bases outside the gene matches: 14. The CDR3 has 18 amino acids. The CDR3 loop is CASSTIQTGPLSYNEQFF. Here the CDR3 DNA reads TGTGCCAGCTCAACCATTCAGACAGGGCCCCTATCCTACAATGAGCAGTTCTTC.

The V and J genes are TRBV6-5 and TRBJ1-2; the D gene is possibly TRBD1 (5 bases). V lost 0 bases to trimming and J lost 7 bases, with 12 bases between them. The germline gives CDR1 MNHEY, CDR2 SVGAGI. This CDR3 is built from 14 residues. As DNA, the CDR3 is TGTGCCAGCAGTTACTCGGGCAGGGTGGGTGGCTACACCTTC. Protein sequence: CASSYSGRVGGYTF.

The V gene is TRBV11-2, the J gene TRBJ1-1, with 7 bases identical to TRBD1. CDR1 and CDR2 (germline): SGHAT, FQNNGV. Germline trimming cut 6 bases from V and 1 base from J; bases unmatched to any gene: 5. This CDR3 contains 14 residues. The CDR3 protein is CASRRGQQNTEAFF. CDR3 bases: TGTGCCAGCAGGCGGGGACAGCAGAACACTGAAGCTTTCTTT.

CDR3 loop: CASRVSGGTEAFF. The CDR3 nucleotides are TGTGCCAGCAGGGTTTCGGGGGGCACTGAAGCTTTCTTT. J is TRBJ1-1 and V is TRBV6-6; maybe TRBD1 (5 bases). The CDR3 length is 13 residues. Germline V gene data show CDR1 as MNHNY and CDR2 as SVGAGI (reference sequence). Trimming removed 6 bases at V and 4 bases at J, with 12 bases between.

This chain connects TRBV11-3 to TRBJ1-2; 7 bases are shared with TRBD1. J was trimmed by 0 bases and V by 4 bases; bases with no gene match: 5. CDR1 and CDR2 from the germline V gene are SGHNT and YENEEA. The CDR3 has 15 amino acids. The CDR3 DNA follows: TGTGCCAGCAGCTCCCTGGGACAGACTAACTATGGCTACACCTTC. Translated, it gives CASSSLGQTNYGYTF.

This clone occurred once. The chain recombines TRBV6-2 or TRBV6-3 with TRBJ1-2; D might be TRBD1 (6 bases). The germline gives CDR1 MNHEY, CDR2 SVGEGT. The V end lost 1 base, the J end lost 4 bases, and 16 bases lay between the germline ends. This CDR3 comprises 16 residues. The CDR3 here is CASSYLGANGGYGYTF. CDR3 nucleotides: TGTGCCAGCAGTTACTTGGGGGCCAACGGCGGCTATGGCTACACCTTC.

The V gene is TRBV5-5, the J gene TRBJ2-7, with 8 bases aligning to TRBD2. CDR1 is SGHKS, CDR2 YYEKEE, per germline (reference sequence). V lost 3 bases and J lost 3; bases outside the gene matches: 11. This CDR3 is 16 amino acids long. The CDR3 is CASSSALAGANYEQYF. DNA of the CDR3: TGTGCCAGCAGCTCGGCCCTAGCGGGTGCCAACTACGAGCAGTACTTC.